The text below deals with one TCR beta chain. The sample comes from a study of identical twins. Unique molecular identifiers were present on cDNA, and template switching added a universal primer site. In TCRdb, the 5' RACE reads were re-called with MiXCR into one record per CDR3 protein. Counted here are hundreds of thousands of distinct CDR3 sequences, 15% to 20% occurring once; the ten biggest clones make up less than 15%. V was trimmed by 8 bases and J by 3 bases, leaving 7 bases between them. Looked up from germline, CDR1 is SEHNR and CDR2 is FQNEAQ (reference sequence). The CDR3 runs 11 residues. The same sample was also studied in work on T cells expressing NK-cell markers. That source adds: Four donors likewise had their CD3+CD56-NKG2C+ fraction led by these clonotypes.

This clonotype originated in a woman aged 18-29 years in good health. The rearrangement uses TRBV7-9 and TRBJ1-1, with D unresolved. Sequences were obtained from PBMCs. CDR3 DNA: TGTGCCAGCCTAAGGTACACTGAAGCTTTCTTT. This translates into CASLRYTEAFF.